This TCR beta chain was recovered during a study of blood T cell repertoires in COVID-19. TCRdb's copy holds only in-frame clones and misses some; the assay was immunoSEQ multiplex PCR. The sample yields around 250,000 clones, around 89% seen once. Which cohort a participant joined came from the clinical history participants gave. V was cut by 7 bases and J by 1 base, with 10 bases left in between. This CDR3 region has 14 residues. Germline CDR1 reads LNHDA; CDR2 reads SQIVND (reference sequence). The chain employs TRBV19 and TRBJ2-2; D not certain. The specimen was PBMCs or T cells enriched from blood (not recorded which). The receptor comes from a man aged 45-60 years who had been exposed to COVID-19. The CDR3 nucleotides are TGTGCCAGTAAGGTGGGCAGGAACACCGGGGAGCTGTTTTTT. Amino acid sequence: CASKVGRNTGELFF.